One and the same sample provided the 23 T cell receptor beta chains below, sequenced in a study of OX40 agonist ivuxolimab in advanced cancers. TCRdb's table, derived via immunoSEQ multiplex PCR, lists solely in-frame clones and lacks some. The table has over 45,000 clones, 84% seen once. The sequenced sample was CD4+ or CD8+ T cells sorted from blood, obtained in a trial of the OX40 agonist ivuxolimab. The receptors shown here come from an adult with an advanced solid tumor such as melanoma, head and neck, liver or kidney cancer.

This chain uses TRBV5-1 with TRBJ2-3; D assignment may be TRBD1 or TRBD2 (6 bases each). The CDR3 consists of 15 residues. Germline CDR1 and CDR2: SGHRS and YFSETQ. Trimming cost V 0 bases and J 1 base, with 9 bases left between them. CDR3 residues: CASSLGGARTDTQYF. As DNA, the CDR3 is TGCGCCAGCAGCTTGGGGGGGGCCCGCACAGATACGCAGTATTTT.

The V call is TRBV6-5, the J call TRBJ2-5, with D perhaps TRBD2 (6 bases). The CDR3 is 14 amino acids. The V and J ends lost 4 bases and 5 bases respectively, with 14 bases between them. CDR1 is MNHEY, CDR2 SVGAGI, per germline. The CDR3 is CASSLNGGFETQYF. CDR3 nucleotide sequence: TGTGCCAGCAGTTTGAACGGGGGTTTTGAGACCCAGTACTTC.

The rearrangement uses TRBV11-2 and TRBJ1-6; D is unclear. Trimming took off 4 bases at V and 5 bases at J, with 15 bases between the two ends. This CDR3 region has 16 residues. Germline assignment: CDR1 SGHAT and CDR2 FQNNGV. CDR3 sequence reads: CASSYSVGQDNSPLHF. The CDR3 bases are TGTGCCAGCAGCTACTCAGTCGGGCAAGATAATTCACCCCTCCACTTT.

The chain uses TRBV28 and TRBJ1-1, with a weak D call TRBD1 (5 bases). This CDR3 contains 14 residues. The germline V and J ends were trimmed by 8 bases and 0 bases, with 13 bases remaining between them. CDR1 and CDR2 from the germline V gene are MDHEN and SYDVKM. Written as DNA, the CDR3 is TGTGCCAGCGGATCGGACATCATGAACACTGAAGCTTTCTTT. This gives the protein CASGSDIMNTEAFF.

The chain carries TRBV4-3 and TRBJ1-2; no firm D call. Germline CDR1 LGHNA, CDR2 YSLEER. The CDR3 is 13 amino acids. V lost 4 bases and J lost 2, with 8 bases in between. CDR3 DNA: TGCGCCAGCAGCCGGACGATGAACTATGGCTACACCTTC. This sequence encodes CASSRTMNYGYTF.

This chain joins TRBV5-1 and TRBJ1-3, with unresolved D. Trimming left V 1 base short and J 3 bases short, with 5 bases between. The CDR3 sequence is 13 residues long. Germline lookup yields CDR1 SGHRS and CDR2 YFSETQ. The CDR3 DNA is TGCGCCAGCAGCTTGTGGAGTGGAAACACCATATATTTT. It encodes CASSLWSGNTIYF.

This clone was found a few times. The CDR3 here is CSVVAGLEQYF. In DNA form, the CDR3 reads TGCAGCGTTGTTGCAGGGCTCGAGCAGTACTTC. The V call is TRBV29-1, the J call TRBJ2-7; D may be TRBD1 (5 bases). Per the germline V gene, CDR1 is SQVTM and CDR2 is ANQGSEA. Trimming left V 4 bases short and J 6 bases short, with 10 bases between. The CDR3 has 11 residues.

V gene TRBV30 combines with J gene TRBJ2-1; TRBD1 matches 8 bases. The CDR3 extends over 15 amino acids. V was clipped by 5 bases and J by 5 bases; unmatched bases: 11. The germline V gene has CDR1 GTSNPN and CDR2 SVGIG (reference sequence). The CDR3 nucleotides are TGTGCCTGGGGGAGACAGGGGATAAGGAACAATGAGCAGTTCTTC. Encoded protein: CAWGRQGIRNNEQFF.

Note on this clone: One end of the junction varies from germline; a read error may be responsible. The chain is built from TRBV19 and TRBJ2-7; unclear D gene. Germline V gene data show CDR1 as LNHDA and CDR2 as SQIVND (reference sequence). The CDR3 has 15 residues. CDR3 DNA: TGTGCCAGTAGTAAGGACGGTTACTCCTCCTACGAGCAGTGCTTC. Its protein is CASSKDGYSSYEQCF.

V is TRBV5-1 and J is TRBJ2-2; D ambiguous. This CDR3 region has 14 residues. V was trimmed by 5 bases and J by 2 bases, leaving 10 bases between them. The germline V gene has CDR1 SGHRS and CDR2 YFSETQ. Here the CDR3 DNA reads TGCGCCAGCAGGATTGTGCTAAACACCGGGGAGCTGTTTTTT. It translates to CASRIVLNTGELFF.

The chain joins TRBV6-6 to TRBJ2-3; maybe TRBD2 (6 bases). Germline V gives CDR1 MNHNY, CDR2 SVGAGI (reference sequence). This CDR3 spans 15 amino acids. Between the trimmed V and J ends, which lost 6 bases and 5 bases, there was a span of 18 bases. The CDR3 here is CASSRLARDEDTQYF. CDR3 sequence (DNA): TGTGCCAGCAGCCGTCTAGCGAGGGACGAAGATACGCAGTATTTT.

This clone was observed a single time. The chain is built from TRBV28 and TRBJ1-4, with no clear D. The V end was cut by 10 bases, the J end by 8 bases, with 14 bases between. Germline V gene data show CDR1 as MDHEN and CDR2 as SYDVKM. This CDR3 comprises 12 residues. The CDR3 DNA is TGTGCCACCTCCCGGGAGAGGGAAAAACTGTTTTTT. Protein product: CATSREREKLFF.

V and J are TRBV19 and TRBJ1-1; D is perhaps TRBD1 (5 bases). From germline, CDR1 is LNHDA and CDR2 SQIVND (reference sequence). The CDR3 is 15 amino acids. Trimming took 1 base from V and 3 from J, leaving 12 bases between them. The CDR3 loop is CASSIGGTGYTEAFF. The DNA of the CDR3 is TGTGCCAGTAGTATAGGGGGGACGGGCTACACTGAAGCTTTCTTT. Full variable domain (missing parts from reference TRBV19 and TRBJ1-1): DGGITQSPKYLFRKEGQNVTLSCEQNLNHDAMYWYRQDPGQGLRLIYYSQIVNDFQKGDIAEGYSVSREKKESFPLTVTSAQKNPTAFYLCASSIGGTGYTEAFFGQGTRLTVV.

The rearrangement joins TRBV25-1 to TRBJ2-1, with 12 bases identical to TRBD2. The CDR3 runs to 16 residues. V was clipped by 8 bases and J by 4 bases; unmatched bases: 9. CDR1 is MGHDK and CDR2 is SYGVNS in the germline V gene. The CDR3 region has the DNA TGTGCCAGCCGCTTGCCCGGACTAGCGGGGTACAATGAGCAGTTCTTC. Amino acid sequence: CASRLPGLAGYNEQFF.

This chain uses TRBV19 with TRBJ2-1; 10 bases agree with TRBD2. With V trimmed by 4 bases and J by 6 bases, 9 bases remained unmatched. The germline V gene has CDR1 LNHDA and CDR2 SQIVND (reference sequence). There are 16 residues in the CDR3. As DNA, the CDR3 is TGTGCCAGTAGTACCCGGACTAGCGGAGCCAGCAATGAGCAGTTCTTC. This sequence encodes CASSTRTSGASNEQFF.

V gene TRBV18 combines with J gene TRBJ2-1; 7 nucleotides match TRBD1. Germline values: CDR1 KGHSH, CDR2 LQKENI. Losses at the gene ends were 4 bases for V and 4 bases for J; bases not matched to a gene: 7. The CDR3 length is 15 residues. This CDR3 is CASSLTDREYNEQFF. The CDR3 coding sequence is TGTGCCAGCTCACTTACCGACAGGGAATACAATGAGCAGTTCTTC.

This sequence joins TRBV7-6 and TRBJ2-7, with D possibly being TRBD1 (6 bases). Per germline, CDR1 SGHVS and CDR2 FNYEAQ. CDR3 size: 14 residues. V gave up 5 bases and J gave up 0 bases, with 11 bases separating them. The CDR3 loop is CASSPTGNSYEQYF. The CDR3 DNA sequence: TGTGCCAGCAGCCCAACAGGGAACTCCTACGAGCAGTACTTC.

V is TRBV5-1 and J is TRBJ2-1; TRBD2 matches at 12 bases. The CDR3 sequence is 16 residues long. The junction had 7 bases not matched to a gene; V was cut back by 3 bases and J by 6 bases. Germline V gene lookup returns CDR1 SGHRS and CDR2 YFSETQ. As DNA, the CDR3 is TGCGCCAGCAGCTACCCACGGACTAGCGGGATCAATGAGCAGTTCTTC. It translates to CASSYPRTSGINEQFF.

The chain has TRBV2 and TRBJ1-6, with no clear D. The CDR3 is 15 amino acids. V was shortened by 4 bases and J by 4 bases, with 11 bases between the two germline ends. Per the germline V gene, CDR1 is SNHLY and CDR2 is FYNNEI. As DNA, the CDR3 is TGTGCCAGCAGTGTTATAGGAGGGTATAATTCACCCCTCCACTTT. Its protein product is CASSVIGGYNSPLHF.

The chain combines TRBV29-1 with TRBJ1-1; D is perhaps TRBD1 (5 bases). Trimming pared 4 bases from V and 3 bases from J, leaving 9 bases between. The CDR3 totals 12 residues. CDR1 and CDR2 (germline): SQVTM, ANQGSEA. The chain's CDR3 is CSVGGADTEAFF. Written as DNA, the CDR3 is TGCAGCGTTGGGGGCGCGGACACTGAAGCTTTCTTT.

The chain links TRBV7-2 to TRBJ2-3; 7 bases map to TRBD2. CDR3 size: 14 residues. V trimming: 6 bases; J trimming: 4 bases; junction bases outside the gene matches: 7. In germline, CDR1 is SGHTA, CDR2 FQGNSA. The CDR3: CASSFSGPPDTQYF. DNA for the CDR3: TGTGCCAGCAGTTTTAGCGGGCCCCCAGATACGCAGTATTTT.

The rearrangement links TRBV28 to TRBJ2-1; 9 nucleotides align to TRBD2. The J segment lost 8 bases and the V segment lost 5 bases, leaving 10 bases of the junction unmatched. The germline V gene encodes CDR1 MDHEN and CDR2 SYDVKM. The CDR3 length is 15 residues. The CDR3 DNA sequence: TGTGCCAGCAGTCTCATGGGCGGGGGGGCCTATGAGCAGTTCTTC. This sequence encodes CASSLMGGGAYEQFF.

The chain couples TRBV28 to TRBJ2-7; D is perhaps TRBD2 (6 bases). The CDR3 extends over 15 amino acids. With 5 bases removed from V and 6 bases from J, the gap between germline ends came to 20 bases. The germline CDR1 and CDR2 sequences are MDHEN and SYDVKM. The CDR3 DNA follows: TGTGCCAGCAGTCTACCAACGACTAGTGTAGGCGAGCAGTACTTC. Amino acid sequence: CASSLPTTSVGEQYF.